Following are 9 T cell receptor beta chains from one sample sequenced in a study of T cells in localized non-small cell lung cancer. Data came from immunoSEQ multiplex PCR; TCRdb stores just in-frame clones and leaves some out. The sample has about 24,000 clones; about four fifths are singletons. The sample here was PBMCs, taken before any cancer treatment. The receptors derive from a man between 40 and 70 years old with stage II lung adenocarcinoma.

The chain joins TRBV6-6 to TRBJ1-2; 11 nucleotides match TRBD1. The CDR3 spans 15 residues. The V segment lost 2 bases and the J segment 8 bases; nucleotides outside the gene matches: 7. The germline V gene encodes CDR1 MNHNY and CDR2 SVGAGI (reference sequence). CDR3 sequence: CASSYPGQGAGGYTF. CDR3 DNA: TGTGCCAGCAGTTACCCCGGACAGGGGGCAGGGGGCTACACCTTC.

The chain employs TRBV6-1 and TRBJ1-1; 10 positions agree with TRBD1. Germline loops: CDR1 MNHNS, CDR2 SASEGT. This CDR3 is 13 amino acids long. Trimming took 7 bases from V and 4 from J; bases not matched to a gene: 3. This CDR3 reads CASTRQGATEAFF. CDR3 DNA sequence: TGTGCCAGCACACGACAGGGGGCCACTGAAGCTTTCTTT.

Details on this clone: The sample carries other DNA sequences with the same CDR3. J is TRBJ2-1 and V is TRBV19, with D perhaps matching TRBD1 or TRBD2 (5 bases each). The germline gives CDR1 LNHDA, CDR2 SQIVND (reference sequence). The CDR3 consists of 13 residues. Deletions cut 3 bases from V and 5 bases from J, with 8 bases between. The CDR3 loop is CASSMGTDNEQFF. CDR3 DNA sequence: TGTGCCAGTAGTATGGGGACGGACAATGAGCAGTTCTTC.

This clone showed up just once. The chain couples TRBV7-9 to TRBJ2-3, with D hard to call. The germline V gene encodes CDR1 SEHNR and CDR2 FQNEAQ (reference sequence). The CDR3 is made up of 12 amino acids. The germline V and J ends were trimmed by 6 bases and 2 bases, with 6 bases remaining between them. CDR3 nucleotide sequence: TGTGCCAGCAGTTATCTCACAGATACGCAGTATTTT. Its protein product is CASSYLTDTQYF.

The V call is TRBV14, the J call TRBJ2-7; TRBD1 matches 7 bases. Unmatched junction bases numbered 9, after V lost 3 bases and J lost 1 base. This CDR3 has 16 amino acids. The germline CDR1 and CDR2 sequences are SGHDN and FVKESK. The CDR3 DNA is TGTGCCAGCAGCCAGCTGGTGGGGACAGCTTCCTACGAGCAGTACTTC. As protein: CASSQLVGTASYEQYF.

The sample holds a few counts of this clone. The V and J genes are TRBV7-9 and TRBJ2-1; 9 bases agree with TRBD2. V lost 1 base, J lost 4 bases, and 2 bases stayed unmatched. CDR1 is SEHNR and CDR2 is FQNEAQ in the germline V gene (reference sequence). The CDR3 has 15 amino acids. CDR3 sequence reads: CASSLGLAEYNEQFF. The CDR3 DNA sequence: TGTGCCAGCAGCTTAGGACTAGCGGAATACAATGAGCAGTTCTTC. The entire variable domain, with the rest obtained from reference TRBV7-9 and TRBJ2-1, is as follows: DTGVSQNPRHKITKRGQNVTFRCDPISEHNRLYWYRQTLGQGPEFLTYFQNEAQLEKSRLLSDRFSAERPKGSFSTLEIQRTEQGDSAMYLCASSLGLAEYNEQFFGPGTRLTVL.

The V gene is TRBV27, the J gene TRBJ1-2; D is ambiguous. V lost 4 bases and J 4 bases, leaving 10 bases between the germline ends. The CDR3 is 13 residues long. Germline V gene data show CDR1 as MNHEY and CDR2 as SMNVEV (reference sequence). The CDR3 DNA follows: TGTGCCAGCAGTTCCGCTGGGAGCTATGGCTACACCTTC. Translation gives CASSSAGSYGYTF.

V and J are TRBV7-2 and TRBJ2-3, with D unclear. The V and J ends lost 1 base and 5 bases respectively, with 7 bases between them. This CDR3 spans 13 amino acids. Germline lookup yields CDR1 SGHTA and CDR2 FQGNSA. CDR3 DNA sequence: TGTGCCAGCAGCTTAGAAGGGTTAGATACGCAGTATTTT. This sequence encodes CASSLEGLDTQYF.

This chain links TRBV20-1 with TRBJ2-5; D is unresolved. Per the germline V gene, CDR1 is DFQATT and CDR2 is SNEGSKA (reference sequence). V dropped 4 bases and J dropped 7 bases, with 10 bases sitting between them. The CDR3 length is 11 residues. The CDR3 is CSAIAQLTQYF. CDR3 coding DNA: TGCAGTGCTATAGCCCAACTGACCCAGTACTTC.